Sequencing of this T cell receptor (beta chain) was carried out in a study of blood T cell repertoires in COVID-19. Study-wide background: Acute and convalescent COVID-19 samples came from the United States, Italy and Spain. The cDNA or gDNA used as material had been derived from T cells, B-cell-depleted T cells, or PBMCs.

The ends were cut back, 4 bases at V and 0 bases at J, with 13 bases in the middle. CDR3 length: 16 amino acids. Germline loops: CDR1 SGHTA, CDR2 FQGNSA. In the original workflow: The authors estimated nucleated cell counts from reference gene primer amplification. Profiling relied on immunoSEQ multiplex PCR, and the TCRdb table lists in-frame clones only, not all of them. V and J calls and clone size are given by that table; D and trimming were obtained from the DNA. The data hold about 68,000 clones, with approximately 92% observed a single time. The sample was peripheral blood. The chain recombines TRBV7-2 with TRBJ2-1, with TRBD2 as a possible D gene (6 bases). This receptor was identified in a man aged 50-59 years with active COVID-19. CDR3 nucleotides: TGTGCCAGCAGCTCAATAGCGGCGAGCTCCTACAATGAGCAGTTCTTC. Its protein is CASSSIAASSYNEQFF.